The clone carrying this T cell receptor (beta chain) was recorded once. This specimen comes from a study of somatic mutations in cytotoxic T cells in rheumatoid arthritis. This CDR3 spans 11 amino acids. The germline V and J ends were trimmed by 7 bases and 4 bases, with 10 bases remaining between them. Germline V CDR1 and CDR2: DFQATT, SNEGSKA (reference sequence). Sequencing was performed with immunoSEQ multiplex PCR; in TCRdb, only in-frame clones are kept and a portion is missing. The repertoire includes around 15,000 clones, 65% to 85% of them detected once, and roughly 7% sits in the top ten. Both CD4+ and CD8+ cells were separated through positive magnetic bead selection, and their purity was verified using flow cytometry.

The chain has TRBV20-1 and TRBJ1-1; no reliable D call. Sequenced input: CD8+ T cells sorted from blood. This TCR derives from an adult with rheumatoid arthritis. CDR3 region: CSVEKGTEAFF. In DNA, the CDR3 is TGCAGTGTGGAGAAGGGCACTGAAGCTTTCTTT.